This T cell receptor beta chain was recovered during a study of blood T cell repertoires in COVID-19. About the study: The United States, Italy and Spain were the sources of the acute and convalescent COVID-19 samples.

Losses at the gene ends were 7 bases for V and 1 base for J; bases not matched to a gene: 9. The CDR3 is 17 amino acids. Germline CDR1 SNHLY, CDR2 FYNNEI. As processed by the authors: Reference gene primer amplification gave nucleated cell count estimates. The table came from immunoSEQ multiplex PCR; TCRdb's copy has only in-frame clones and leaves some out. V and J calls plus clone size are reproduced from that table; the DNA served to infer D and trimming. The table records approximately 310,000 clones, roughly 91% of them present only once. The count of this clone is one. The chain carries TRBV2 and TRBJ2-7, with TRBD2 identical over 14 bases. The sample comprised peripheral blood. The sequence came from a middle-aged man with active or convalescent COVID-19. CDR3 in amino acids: CASNPGTSGGKSYEQYF. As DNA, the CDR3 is TGTGCCAGCAACCCTGGGACTAGCGGGGGCAAATCCTACGAGCAGTACTTC.